The sequence of this T cell receptor beta chain was determined in a study of early T cells in non-severe SARS-CoV-2 infection. Study context: Bulk RNA isolated from unsorted whole blood underwent sequencing; chains were not paired. Study-level findings and limits: Matching against VDJdb likely underestimated virus-specific expansions, favoring anti-spike CD8.

As for this clonotype: The antigen is not known.

Individual cDNA molecules were tagged with unique molecular identifiers, the study reported. One entry per CDR3 protein, called by TCRdb with MiXCR from the 5' RACE reads. Here the sample spans about 46,000 distinct CDR3 sequences, approximately 5.1% being singletons. This TCR was sampled from an adult who was a healthcare worker with PCR-confirmed SARS-CoV-2 infection or an uninfected control (not recorded which). The sample was whole blood, taken at baseline.

CDR3 nucleotide sequence: TGTGCCAGTAGTATCAGTGGATATAGGACCGGGGAGCTGTTTTTT. Translation gives CASSISGYRTGELFF. J is TRBJ2-2 and V is TRBV19; D is unresolved. V lost 3 bases to trimming and J lost 5 bases, with 13 bases between them. Germline CDR1 and CDR2: LNHDA and SQIVND (reference sequence). The CDR3 is 15 amino acids.